Below, 25 T cell receptor beta chains from the same sample are listed, as sequenced in a study of Ad26.COV2.S vaccination and SARS-CoV-2 variants. The treatment: roughly 18 received Ad26.COV2.S at low or high dose, single or two shots; about five received placebo; per-sample allocation not given. Samples came from day 63 after the first vaccine or placebo injection. Some clones are missing from TCRdb's copy, which holds only in-frame ones; the method was immunoSEQ multiplex PCR. The profile covers 400,000 or so clones, with roughly nine tenths appearing a single time and approximately 3.7% taken by the ten largest. The sample in question was peripheral blood, obtained in a trial of Ad26.COV2.S vaccine versus placebo. The source of these receptors is a person aged 18 to 65 who received the Ad26.COV2.S COVID-19 vaccine or a placebo.

This clone was found a few times. The rearrangement links TRBV5-8 to TRBJ1-1; tentative D call: TRBD1 (5 bases). The germline gives CDR1 SGHTS, CDR2 YDEGEE. The V end lost 5 bases, the J end lost 1 base, and 12 bases lay between the germline ends. The CDR3 is 14 residues long. CDR3 residues: CASSRTRGNTEAFF. The CDR3 bases are TGTGCCAGCAGTCGGACACGAGGGAACACTGAAGCTTTCTTT. Looking up the rest from reference TRBV5-8 and TRBJ1-1 gives the full variable domain: EAGVTQSPTHLIKTRGQQATLRCSPISGHTSVYWYQQALGLGLQFLLWYDEGEERNRGNFPPRFSGRQFPNYSSELNVNALELEDSALYLCASSRTRGNTEAFFGQGTRLTVV.

The CDR3, as DNA: TGTGCCTGGAGTGGAGGGAATACGCAGTATTTT. Amino acid sequence: CAWSGGNTQYF. The chain combines TRBV30 with TRBJ2-3; possibly TRBD2 for D (5 bases). The germline V gene encodes CDR1 GTSNPN and CDR2 SVGIG (reference sequence). V lost 1 base to trimming and J lost 7 bases, with 6 bases between them. The CDR3 has 11 residues.

As concerns this clone: This clone may be a read error of a much larger clone one base away. Other DNA sequences from this sample encode an identical CDR3 as well. The V gene is TRBV2, the J gene TRBJ2-7; either TRBD1 or TRBD2 may fit D (5 bases each). Germline loops: CDR1 SNHLY, CDR2 FYNNEI. This CDR3 is built from 12 residues. The CDR3 loop reads CASRDVSYEQYF. DNA of the CDR3: TGTGCCAGTAGGGACGTCTCCTACGAGCAATACTTC. Filled out from reference TRBV2 and TRBJ2-7, the complete variable domain reads EPEVTQTPSHQVTQMGQEVILRCVPISNHLYFYWYRQILGQKVEFLVSFYNNEISEKSEIFDDQFSVERPDGSNFTLKIRSTKLEDSAMYFCASRDVSYEQYFGPGTRLTVT.

This sequence joins TRBV10-3 and TRBJ1-2; D gene ambiguous. The CDR3 contains 13 residues. Between the trimmed V and J ends, which lost 4 bases and 2 bases, there was a span of 8 bases. The germline CDR1 and CDR2 sequences are ENHRY and SYGVKD. This CDR3 reads CAISGRGNYGYTF. The CDR3 DNA follows: TGTGCCATCAGTGGACGGGGAAACTATGGCTACACCTTC.

J is TRBJ2-3 and V is TRBV27; a weak D match, TRBD1 (6 bases). This CDR3 has 13 amino acids. V shed 7 bases and J shed 0 bases, with 8 bases lying between them. Germline loops: CDR1 MNHEY, CDR2 SMNVEV (reference sequence). For the CDR3, the DNA is TGTGCCAGCAAGGGACATAGCACAGATACGCAGTATTTT. Protein sequence: CASKGHSTDTQYF.

The rearrangement links TRBV7-9 to TRBJ2-7; TRBD1 agrees at 7 bases. Looked up from germline, CDR1 is SEHNR and CDR2 is FQNEAQ (reference sequence). J was trimmed by 3 bases and V by 4 bases; bases with no gene match: 6. The CDR3 consists of 14 residues. CDR3 in DNA: TGTGCCAGCAGCTCCCCCGACAGGGACTACGAGCAGTACTTC. Its translation: CASSSPDRDYEQYF.

CDR3 sequence: CASSYRGKDTGELFF. The DNA for the CDR3 is TGCGCCAGCAGCTACAGGGGAAAGGACACCGGGGAGCTGTTTTTT. This chain connects TRBV5-1 to TRBJ2-2; 7 bases fit TRBD1. Germline CDR1 and CDR2: SGHRS and YFSETQ. V lost 3 bases to trimming and J lost 3 bases; unmatched junction nucleotides: 5. There are 15 residues in the CDR3.

The rearrangement joins TRBV6-1 to TRBJ1-5, with D possibly being TRBD1 (5 bases). From germline, CDR1 is MNHNS and CDR2 SASEGT. The CDR3 is 19 amino acids. Trimming pared 4 bases from V and 0 bases from J, leaving 22 bases between. As DNA, the CDR3 is TGTGCCAGCAGTGTGGTGATAACAGGTCCCCTTTATAGCAATCAGCCCCAGCATTTT. It codes for CASSVVITGPLYSNQPQHF.

The V and J genes are TRBV7-8 and TRBJ2-7, with TRBD1 matching over 7 bases. The CDR3 spans 16 residues. CDR1 is SGHVS and CDR2 is FQNEAQ in the germline V gene. With 2 bases clipped from V and 7 bases from J, the junction kept 14 bases outside the gene matches. The CDR3 sequence: CASSLTAGTVSLEQYF. In nucleotides, the CDR3 is TGTGCCAGCAGCTTAACGGCCGGGACAGTCTCCTTGGAGCAGTACTTC.

The genes are TRBV2 and TRBJ2-1, with 13 bases fitting TRBD2. With V trimmed by 10 bases and J by 7 bases, 10 bases remained unmatched. Germline V CDR1 and CDR2: SNHLY, FYNNEI. The CDR3 totals 15 residues. For the CDR3, the DNA is TGTGCCATCGGGACCCCGGGACTAGCGGGAAATGAGCAGTTCTTC. Encoded protein: CAIGTPGLAGNEQFF.

The CDR3 protein is CASSLRGVNEKLFF. DNA of the CDR3: TGTGCCAGCAGCCTGAGGGGGGTCAATGAAAAACTGTTTTTT. The chain links TRBV7-9 to TRBJ1-4; D is possibly TRBD1 (6 bases). Germline V gene sequence: CDR1 SEHNR, CDR2 FQNEAQ (reference sequence). CDR3 size: 14 residues. Deletions cut 5 bases from V and 5 bases from J, with 12 bases between.

This chain connects TRBV6-5 to TRBJ1-1; unclear D gene. The CDR3 has 15 amino acids. CDR1 is MNHEY, CDR2 SVGAGI, per germline. V dropped 7 bases and J dropped 0 bases, with 15 bases sitting between them. The CDR3 nucleotides are TGTGCCAGCATAGTTTCGCCCTATTTGAACACTGAAGCTTTCTTT. Translation: CASIVSPYLNTEAFF.

The CDR3 DNA sequence: TGTGCCAGCAGCCCCGGGACTAGCAACGAGCAGTACTTC. Translation: CASSPGTSNEQYF. The gene calls are TRBV3-1 (or the pseudogene TRBV3-2) and TRBJ2-7, with 9 bases fitting TRBD2. CDR1 is LGHDT and CDR2 is YNNKEL in the germline V gene (reference sequence). The CDR3 runs 13 residues. The J segment lost 5 bases and the V segment lost 4 bases, leaving 3 bases of the junction unmatched.

The gene calls are TRBV25-1 and TRBJ1-2; 10 nucleotides line up with TRBD1. CDR1 is MGHDK, CDR2 SYGVNS, per germline. J lost 8 bases, V lost 5 bases, and 5 bases had no gene match. CDR3 size: 13 residues. The CDR3 is CASSYRDRGGYTF. CDR3 nucleotides: TGTGCCAGCAGTTACCGGGACAGGGGCGGCTACACCTTC.

V usage is TRBV19 and J usage is TRBJ1-5; D uncertain. The CDR3 is 15 residues long. V was trimmed by 1 base and J by 7 bases, leaving 14 bases between them. Germline values: CDR1 LNHDA, CDR2 SQIVND (reference sequence). The CDR3 spells CASSIASSGNQPQHF. In nucleotides, the CDR3 is TGTGCCAGTAGTATAGCCTCCTCCGGGAACCAGCCCCAGCATTTT.

The chain combines TRBV24-1 with TRBJ2-5, with 8 bases identical to TRBD2. Germline V gives CDR1 KGHDR, CDR2 SFDVKD. The CDR3 has 15 amino acids. After removal of 9 bases from V and 4 bases from J, the junction contained 12 bases not matched to a gene. In DNA, the CDR3 is TGTGCCACCCCACGGGGCGGGGGGCGAGGAGAGACCCAGTACTTC. This gives the protein CATPRGGGRGETQYF.

The V and J genes are TRBV5-5 and TRBJ1-5; D might be TRBD1 (6 bases). Per the germline V gene, CDR1 is SGHKS and CDR2 is YYEKEE (reference sequence). Trimming pared 3 bases from V and 4 bases from J, leaving 11 bases between. The CDR3 contains 14 residues. The CDR3 reads CASSWDTENQPQHF. The CDR3 bases are TGTGCCAGCAGCTGGGACACTGAAAATCAGCCCCAGCATTTT.

The gene calls are TRBV4-1 and TRBJ1-4, with 10 bases that match TRBD1. Germline V gene lookup returns CDR1 MGHRA and CDR2 YSYEKL. CDR3 size: 17 residues. Germline trimming cut 4 bases from V and 5 bases from J; bases unmatched to any gene: 10. In DNA form, the CDR3 reads TGCGCCAGCAGCCTAGACAGGGGGCGGTCCACCAATGAAAAACTGTTTTTT. This translates into CASSLDRGRSTNEKLFF.

Only one count was recorded for this clone. The gene calls are TRBV9 and TRBJ1-2; D not resolved. With 0 bases removed from V and 8 bases from J, the gap between germline ends came to 11 bases. The CDR3 length is 13 residues. Per the germline V gene, CDR1 is SGDLS and CDR2 is YYNGEE. Here the CDR3 reads CASSVDRVGGYTF. In DNA, the CDR3 is TGTGCCAGCAGCGTAGATAGGGTCGGCGGCTACACCTTC.

This chain uses TRBV7-9 with TRBJ2-1, with 8 bases matching TRBD2. Germline CDR1 and CDR2: SEHNR and FQNEAQ (reference sequence). Germline trimming cut 5 bases from V and 6 bases from J; bases unmatched to any gene: 3. There are 13 residues in the CDR3. The CDR3 DNA sequence: TGTGCCAGCAGCACCCGGGGGGGCAATGAGCAGTTCTTC. It is translated as CASSTRGGNEQFF.

In its sample, this clone was seen once. A much larger clone differs by one base, so this may be a read error. At the DNA level, this CDR3 is encoded by other sequences in the same sample as well. The chain carries TRBV7-8 and TRBJ2-2, with D unclear. The V and J ends lost 5 bases and 2 bases respectively, with 3 bases between them. The CDR3 runs to 12 residues. Germline CDR1 reads SGHVS; CDR2 reads FQNEAQ. CDR3 in DNA: TGTGCCAGCAGCCTTAACACCGGGGAGCTGTTTTTT. Translated, it gives CASSLNTGELFF.

CDR3 DNA: TGCGCCAGCAGCCCATTTCGAGGGGGAGATCGGAACACTGAAGCTTTCTTT. Translation gives CASSPFRGGDRNTEAFF. This rearrangement joins TRBV4-1 to TRBJ1-1; a weak D match, TRBD1 (6 bases). Looked up from germline, CDR1 is MGHRA and CDR2 is YSYEKL. V was pared by 4 bases and J by 1 base, with 19 bases between. The CDR3 contains 17 residues.

The chain employs TRBV5-6 and TRBJ2-1, with 10 nucleotides matching TRBD2. Looked up from germline, CDR1 is SGHDT and CDR2 is YYEEEE. The CDR3 covers 16 residues. V was clipped by 1 base and J by 3 bases; unmatched bases: 4. The CDR3 sequence is CASSLWLAGDYNEQFF. DNA of the CDR3: TGTGCCAGCAGCTTGTGGCTAGCGGGAGACTACAATGAGCAGTTCTTC.

This sequence joins TRBV6-5 and TRBJ2-7, with TRBD1 matching 8 bases. Trimming cost V 3 bases and J 2 bases; bases outside gene matches: 6. The germline V gene encodes CDR1 MNHEY and CDR2 SVGAGI. The CDR3 contains 15 residues. The CDR3 reads CASSYMGTGAYEQYF. The CDR3 coding sequence is TGTGCCAGCAGTTATATGGGGACAGGTGCCTACGAGCAGTACTTC.

The chain links TRBV10-3 to TRBJ2-3; D is ambiguous. Germline V gene sequence: CDR1 ENHRY, CDR2 SYGVKD. CDR3 size: 14 residues. Deletions cut 3 bases from V and 0 bases from J, with 7 bases between. The chain's CDR3 is CAISDIQSTDTQYF. Here the CDR3 DNA reads TGTGCCATCAGTGACATACAGAGCACAGATACGCAGTATTTT.